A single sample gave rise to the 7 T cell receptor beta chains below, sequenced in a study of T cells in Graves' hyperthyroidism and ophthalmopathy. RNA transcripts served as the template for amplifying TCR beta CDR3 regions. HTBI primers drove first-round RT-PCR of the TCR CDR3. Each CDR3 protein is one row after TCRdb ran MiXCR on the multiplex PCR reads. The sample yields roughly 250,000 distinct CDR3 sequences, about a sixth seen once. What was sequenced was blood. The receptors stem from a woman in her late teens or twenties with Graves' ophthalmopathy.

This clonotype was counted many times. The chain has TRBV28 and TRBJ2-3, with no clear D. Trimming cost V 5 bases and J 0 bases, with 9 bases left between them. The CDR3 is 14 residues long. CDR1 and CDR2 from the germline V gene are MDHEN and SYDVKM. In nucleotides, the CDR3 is TGTGCCAGCAGTCCACCGTTCAGCACAGATACGCAGTATTTT. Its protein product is CASSPPFSTDTQYF. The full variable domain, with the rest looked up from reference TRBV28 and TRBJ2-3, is DVKVTQSSRYLVKRTGEKVFLECVQDMDHENMFWYRQDPGLGLRLIYFSYDVKMKEKGDIPEGYSVSREKKERFSLILESASTNQTSMYLCASSPPFSTDTQYFGPGTRLTVL.

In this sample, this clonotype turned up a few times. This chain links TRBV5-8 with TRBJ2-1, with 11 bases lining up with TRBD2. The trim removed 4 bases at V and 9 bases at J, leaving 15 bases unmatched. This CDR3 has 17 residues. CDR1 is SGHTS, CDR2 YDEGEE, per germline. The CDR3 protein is CASSPGHLAGGQSEQFF. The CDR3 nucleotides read TGTGCCAGCAGCCCGGGACACTTAGCGGGGGGGCAGAGTGAGCAGTTCTTC.

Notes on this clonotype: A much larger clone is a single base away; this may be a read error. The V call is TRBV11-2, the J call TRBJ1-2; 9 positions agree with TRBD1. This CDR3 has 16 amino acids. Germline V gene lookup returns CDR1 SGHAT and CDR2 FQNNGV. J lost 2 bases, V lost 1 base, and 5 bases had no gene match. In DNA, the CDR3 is TGTGCCAGCAGCTTAGGGACAGGGGAAGAGAACTATGGCTACACCTTC. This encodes CASSLGTGEENYGYTF.

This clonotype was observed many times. The CDR3 is CASSEWTSAYNEQFF. For the CDR3, the DNA is TGTGCCAGCAGTGAGTGGACTAGTGCCTACAATGAGCAGTTCTTC. V gene TRBV2 combines with J gene TRBJ2-1; the match to TRBD2 covers 7 bases. The junction had 4 bases not matched to a gene; V was cut back by 3 bases and J by 2 bases. The CDR3 is 15 amino acids. Germline-derived CDR1 and CDR2 are SNHLY and FYNNEI.

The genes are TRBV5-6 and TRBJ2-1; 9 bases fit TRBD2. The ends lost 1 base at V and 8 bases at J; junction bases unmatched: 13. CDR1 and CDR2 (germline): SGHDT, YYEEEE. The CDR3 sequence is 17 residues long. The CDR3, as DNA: TGTGCCAGCAGCTTGACCCTTGGTAGCGGGGGAGTCGATGAGCAGTTCTTC. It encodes CASSLTLGSGGVDEQFF.

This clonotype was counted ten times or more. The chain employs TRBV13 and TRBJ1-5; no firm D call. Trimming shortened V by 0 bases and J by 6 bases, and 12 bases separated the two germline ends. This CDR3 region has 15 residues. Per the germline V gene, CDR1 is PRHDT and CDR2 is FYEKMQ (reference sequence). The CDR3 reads CASSLGVSTGQPQHF. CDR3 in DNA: TGTGCCAGCAGCTTAGGCGTCTCGACGGGTCAGCCCCAGCATTTT.

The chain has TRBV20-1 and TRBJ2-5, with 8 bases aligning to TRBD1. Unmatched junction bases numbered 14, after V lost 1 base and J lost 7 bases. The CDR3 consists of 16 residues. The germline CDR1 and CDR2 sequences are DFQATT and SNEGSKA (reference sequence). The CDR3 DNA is TGCAGTGCTAGAGGTGTGGGCAGGGGGCTTCTGGGGACCCAGTACTTC. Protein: CSARGVGRGLLGTQYF.